This T cell receptor (beta chain) was identified during a study of blood T cell repertoires in COVID-19. Trimming stripped 3 bases from V and 3 bases from J, with 3 bases between. From germline, CDR1 is MGHDK and CDR2 SYGVNS. CDR3 length: 11 residues. Assay used: immunoSEQ multiplex PCR; TCRdb lists only in-frame clones, some missing. This table has 150,000 to 200,000 clones, 80% to 85% appearing once. The clonotype comes from a man between 65 and 80 years old who had been exposed to COVID-19. Sequencing was done on a sample of PBMCs or T cells enriched from blood (not recorded which). This chain uses TRBV25-1 with TRBJ2-7; D is undetermined. The CDR3 region has the DNA TGTGCCAGCAGTGACCACTACGAGCAGTACTTC. Residues: CASSDHYEQYF.